Sequencing of this T cell receptor beta chain was carried out in a study of T cells in Graves' hyperthyroidism and ophthalmopathy (dated by TCRdb to about 2019). For context, the study as a whole: Peripheral blood samples were taken at initial diagnosis, before any treatment was given. After sampling, hyperthyroidism patients received methimazole starting at 30 mg daily, and ophthalmopathy patients received high-dose intravenous methylprednisolone. A discovery cohort of roughly 100 patients, about 44 with Graves' ophthalmopathy and 57 with stable Graves' hyperthyroidism, was used to find distinguishing TCR V-J signatures. The study also compared thyroid tissue and blood T-cell repertoires from 5 to 7 Graves' hyperthyroidism patients. Prospective prediction of ophthalmopathy was tested in an independent validation cohort of approximately 19 hyperthyroidism patients and around 16 patients who later progressed to ophthalmopathy. According to the paper, TCR Vbeta CDR3 sequencing was carried out on about 140 peripheral blood samples, which came from 40 to 45 ophthalmopathy, fewer than 80 hyperthyroidism and approximately 17 progressor patients. For training and testing, the roughly 97 patients in the discovery cohort were randomly divided in a 7:3 ratio. The full study reports these points: No statistical method was used to set the sample size in advance, and investigators knew the group allocation. During validation, the model predicted progression to ophthalmopathy a median of approximately 6.5 months ahead of onset, with just under 71% sensitivity and 72.22% specificity. Blood samples also contained most of the expanded thyroid clonotypes (frequency above 0.001), which suggests that blood repertoires may reflect thyroid immune responses. Ophthalmopathy was separated from stable hyperthyroidism by a 13 V-J signature model, with roughly 88% sensitivity and approximately 84% specificity obtained in cross-validation and 80%/75% obtained in testing.

The CDR3 sequence holds 19 residues, the cysteine and phenylalanine included. Only the CDR3 part of the read is kept: 57 bases, read in frame from the first base. The germline V gene (reference sequence) provides CDR1 SEHNR and CDR2 FQNEAQ. Ends trimmed: V by 5 bases, J by 9 bases; bases unmatched to a gene: 16. Graves' hyperthyroidism was defined as stable when no progression to ophthalmopathy occurred over 18 months of follow-up. The hyperthyroidism patients were between 18 and 65 years old and newly diagnosed, with a disease duration of less than 2 months. Patients with uncontrolled infections, other autoimmune diseases, pregnancy or lactation were excluded. Diagnoses were based on clinical symptoms, serum thyroxine and TRAb, thyroid ultrasound and orbital computed tomography. Ficoll-Paque density gradient centrifugation was used to isolate PBMCs from around 9.1 ml of fresh peripheral blood. Total RNA was extracted with Trizol reagent, and quality was checked on an Agilent 2100 Bioanalyzer.

The TCR beta CDR3 regions were amplified from RNA transcripts. For the first round of RT-PCR on the TCR CDR3, the HTBI primer set was used together with the Qiagen OneStep RT-PCR kit. A second multiplex PCR round built the libraries, followed by size selection and purification. Sequencing of the libraries was done on an Illumina HiSeq2000 using paired-end 100 bp reads. Per the source publication's procedure: SOAPnuke was used to process the raw data, throwing out any read that contained adapters or uncalled bases, had a mean Phred below 15, or lacked an exact constant-primer or identifier match. High-quality paired reads were merged with COPE v1.2.5, and unique nucleotide sequences were defined as clonotypes. MiTCR v1.1 was used to align clonotypes to the IMGT TRBV, TRBD and TRBJ reference segments. The analysis was restricted to V-J combinations with a frequency above 0.0001, which together covered about 99% of the repertoires. A TCS score was defined as the ratio of F50 (clonal expansion) to E x V (chaos), with BLOSUM62-based TCRdist applied between CDR3 peptides within each V-J. Welch's t-statistics and random forest reduced approximately 520 V-J features to 10 to 15, which were used in a naive Bayes classifier (R e1071). In-frame beta chains were kept once TCRdb had trimmed the public reads at Q25 with fastp and called clones with MiXCR. CDR3 protein sequences are deduplicated, and each keeps its most common genes and DNA. V and J calls and clone size were set by TCRdb, not the authors. Counted in this sample were hundreds of thousands of distinct CDR3 sequences; approximately 14% of them appeared once. The ten most abundant clones make up approximately 14% of the sample.

This clonotype was observed many times. Its antigen remains undetermined. No clone much larger than this one lies a single base away; base qualities are absent. The chain couples TRBV7-9 to TRBJ2-1, with TRBD2 identical over 16 junction bases. The sequenced sample consisted of blood. The sequence was collected from a woman aged 18-30 years with Graves' hyperthyroidism. The encoded CDR3 is CASSPTIPGTSGGAGEQFF. The bases are TGTGCCAGCAGCCCAACTATTCCCGGGACTAGCGGGGGGGCTGGTGAGCAGTTCTTC.